This TCR beta chain was identified during a study of shared clonotypes between healthy human individuals (dated by TCRdb to 2020 to 2021). Study-level background: Two women and three men aged 18 to 49 years were included in the cohort. Leukapheresis yielded between about 0.85 and 10 billion PBMCs per donor. Different laboratories and diverse techniques were used to prepare libraries and sequence TCR repertoires, to increase sequencing depth and limit assay-specific biases. For each donor, CD4 naive and CD4 memory were each given three plates, CD8 naive was given two plates, and CD8 memory was given one plate. To estimate repertoire size and how much clonotype sharing occurs between individuals, the study deeply sequenced the blood TCR repertoires of five healthy adults. The research as a whole found: Compared with non-shared clonotypes, clonotypes shared by all four sorted-subset donors had higher generation probabilities. Sampling was restricted to blood, and TCR repertoires in tissues likely differ from the TCR repertoires found in blood. Pairwise subsampling led to the expectation that sequencing depth would affect the degree of clonotype sharing among donors. The small number of donors limited the genetic and exposure-history diversity represented. Across a handful of donors, roughly 5% of naive CD4, roughly 3.3% of naive CD8, approximately 2.5% of memory CD4, and 0.4% of memory CD8 clonotypes were shared. Naive subsets generally had larger estimated clonotype richness than memory subsets did. Incomplete sequencing was indicated by rarefaction of sorted-subset datasets, despite the large sequencing depth.

Using the deep immunoSEQ assay, multiplex PCR amplified TCR CDR3 regions from genomic DNA. Extracted genomic DNA from each cell subset was distributed evenly across all wells of several immunoSEQ 96-well plates, and each plate was treated as a replicate. For sorted subsets, about 0.2 ug genomic DNA, equal to 30,000 to 35,000 T cell genomes, was loaded into each replicate PCR. Purified libraries were quantified with a Qubit 3.0 fluorometer, sized on a Bioanalyzer 2100, and re-quantified with the KAPA Library Quantification kit. Every immunoSEQ 96-well plate was sequenced on a dedicated single-read 150-cycle Illumina NextSeq 550 flow cell. In the authors' own workflow: The immunoSEQ output contained only junctional sequences without quality scores, so filtering could not match that applied to full-length reads. To assign V/J genes and CDR3, sequences were annotated against IMGT germline references using PyIR, a Python wrapper for IgBLAST v1.9. Reads were filtered out if the reads had weak V/J assignments (E-value above 1e-6), no CDR3, stop codons, out-of-frame junctions, or ambiguous translated residues. V3J clonotypes were defined as sequences sharing an identical inferred V gene, J gene, and CDR3 amino acid sequence. Percentage overlap between repertoires was computed as shared unique clonotypes divided by the size of the smaller repertoire. RTK rarefaction, the Chao1 estimator, and Recon v2.1 estimates of unobserved clonotypes were used to assess repertoire richness. OLGA was used to compute generation probabilities for all TCRbeta clonotypes that the gDNA method yielded from a few donors. The immuneACCESS repertoire file appears here via TCRdb, limited to in-frame rearrangements. These files lack a portion of the clones; in checked studies, under half of the deficit traces to unresolved V genes, and the cause of the others is not known. Clone size and the V and J calls come from that table; the DNA yielded D and trimming. The sample profile shows millions of clones; 85% to 95% of them were found once. The ten largest clones add up to about 0.39% of the sample.

Donors were healthy HIV-negative adults with no recently reported acute infections or vaccinations. Every donor was a Caucasian adult living in Nashville, Tennessee, USA. CD4+ T cells were enriched through magnetic negative selection, after which naive cells were positively selected on CD45RA and the remaining negative fraction served as the memory subset. Blood was obtained by leukapheresis, after which PBMCs were separated by Ficoll-Histopaque density gradient centrifugation and cryopreserved in liquid nitrogen vapor phase. Analytical flow cytometry was used to check the purity and quantity of every magnetically sorted T cell population. From each sorted fraction, genomic DNA was isolated and quantified by UV absorbance on a Nanodrop 2000c. Turning to this clone: The specificity of this receptor is unknown. A much more abundant neighbour one base away suggests this may be a read error. This sample also contains other DNA sequences that code for the same CDR3.

The CDR1 and CDR2 encoded by the germline V gene (reference sequence) are LNHDA and SQIVND. The CDR3 holds 13 amino acids from the cysteine to the phenylalanine. The only DNA kept is the CDR3, 39 bases in frame from the first base. V and J lose 1 base and 1 base, and a span of 4 bases separates them. The sequence was collected from a young man in good health. Some clones in this sample may be carry-over from other donors' samples. The sequencing sample was made of naive CD4+ T cells from PBMCs. Reading the label with the study, this specimen's cell subset or site is: CD45RA+ positively selected. The chain employs TRBV19 and TRBJ1-1, with no reliable assignment of the D segment. The DNA sequence follows: TGTGCCAGTAGTATAGGGCGGAACACTGAAGCTTTCTTT. Its coded protein is CASSIGRNTEAFF. Full variable domain (CDR3 extended with the reference TRBV19 and TRBJ1-1 proteins): DGGITQSPKYLFRKEGQNVTLSCEQNLNHDAMYWYRQDPGQGLRLIYYSQIVNDFQKGDIAEGYSVSREKKESFPLTVTSAQKNPTAFYLCASSIGRNTEAFFGQGTRLTVV.